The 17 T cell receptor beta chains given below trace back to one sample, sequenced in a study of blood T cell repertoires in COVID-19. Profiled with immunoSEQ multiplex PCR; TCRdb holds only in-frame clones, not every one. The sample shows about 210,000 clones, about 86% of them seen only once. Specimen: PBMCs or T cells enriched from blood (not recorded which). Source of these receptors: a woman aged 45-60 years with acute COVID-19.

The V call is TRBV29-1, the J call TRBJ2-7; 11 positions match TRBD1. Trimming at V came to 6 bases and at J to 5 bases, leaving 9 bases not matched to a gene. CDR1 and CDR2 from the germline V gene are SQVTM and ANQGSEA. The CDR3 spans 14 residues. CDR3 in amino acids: CSVEGQGETDEQYF. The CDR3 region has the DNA TGCAGCGTCGAGGGACAGGGGGAGACCGACGAGCAGTACTTC.

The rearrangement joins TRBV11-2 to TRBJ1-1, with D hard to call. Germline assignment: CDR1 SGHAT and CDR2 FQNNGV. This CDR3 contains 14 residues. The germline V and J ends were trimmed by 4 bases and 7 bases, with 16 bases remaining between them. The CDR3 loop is CASSSRVLTGEAFF. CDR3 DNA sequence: TGTGCCAGCAGCTCCCGAGTACTAACGGGTGAAGCTTTCTTT.

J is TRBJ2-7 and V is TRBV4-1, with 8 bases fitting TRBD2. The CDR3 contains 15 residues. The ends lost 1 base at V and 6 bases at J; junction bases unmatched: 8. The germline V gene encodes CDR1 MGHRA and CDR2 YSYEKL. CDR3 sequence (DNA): TGCGCCAGCAGCCAAGGTCGACAGGCGGGAGGCGAGCAGTACTTC. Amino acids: CASSQGRQAGGEQYF.

This CDR3 reads CASTLGTGGYSNQPQHF. The CDR3 coding sequence is TGTGCCAGTACCCTGGGGACAGGGGGCTATAGCAATCAGCCCCAGCATTTT. The rearrangement uses TRBV19 and TRBJ1-5; 12 nucleotides agree with TRBD1. Trimming cost V 7 bases and J 0 bases; bases outside gene matches: 7. Germline V gene sequence: CDR1 LNHDA, CDR2 SQIVND (reference sequence). The length of the CDR3 is 17 residues.

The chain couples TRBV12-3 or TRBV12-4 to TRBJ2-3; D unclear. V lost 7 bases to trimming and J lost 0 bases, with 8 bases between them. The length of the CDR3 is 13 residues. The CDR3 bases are TGTGCCAGCAACCTGGCTAGCACAGATACGCAGTATTTT. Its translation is CASNLASTDTQYF.

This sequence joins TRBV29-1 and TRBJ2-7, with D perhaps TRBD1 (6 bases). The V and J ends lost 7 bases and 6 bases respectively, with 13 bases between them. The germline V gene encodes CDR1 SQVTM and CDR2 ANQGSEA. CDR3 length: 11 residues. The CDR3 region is CSGQQGREQYF. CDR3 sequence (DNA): TGCAGCGGGCAACAGGGTCGCGAGCAGTACTTC.

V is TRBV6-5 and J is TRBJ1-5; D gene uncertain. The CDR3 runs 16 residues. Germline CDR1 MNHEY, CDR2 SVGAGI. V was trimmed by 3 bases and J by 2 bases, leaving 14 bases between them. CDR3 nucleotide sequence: TGTGCCAGCAGTTATGGTGGTCCCCGGGGCAATCAGCCCCAGCATTTT. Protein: CASSYGGPRGNQPQHF.

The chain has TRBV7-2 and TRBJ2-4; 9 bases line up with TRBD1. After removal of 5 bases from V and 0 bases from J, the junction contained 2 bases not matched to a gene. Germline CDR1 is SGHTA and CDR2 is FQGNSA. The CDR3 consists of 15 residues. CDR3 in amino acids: CASSKQGAAKNIQYF. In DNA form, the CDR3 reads TGTGCCAGCAGCAAACAGGGGGCAGCCAAAAACATTCAGTACTTC.

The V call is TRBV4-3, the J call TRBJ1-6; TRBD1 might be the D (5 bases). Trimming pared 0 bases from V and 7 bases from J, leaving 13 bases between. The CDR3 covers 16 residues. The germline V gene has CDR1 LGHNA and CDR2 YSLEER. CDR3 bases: TGCGCCAGCAGCCAAGAAGTTACAGGAGGGAATTCACCCCTCCACTTT. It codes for CASSQEVTGGNSPLHF.

The DNA of the CDR3 is TGTGCCAGCAGTTACTCGTGGGACAGGGTTTGGGGCTACACCTTC. Its protein product is CASSYSWDRVWGYTF. This sequence joins TRBV6-5 and TRBJ1-2; 9 nucleotides match TRBD1. Germline assignment: CDR1 MNHEY and CDR2 SVGAGI. CDR3 length equals 15 residues. Trimming removed 0 bases from V and 8 bases from J; junction bases left unmatched: 7.

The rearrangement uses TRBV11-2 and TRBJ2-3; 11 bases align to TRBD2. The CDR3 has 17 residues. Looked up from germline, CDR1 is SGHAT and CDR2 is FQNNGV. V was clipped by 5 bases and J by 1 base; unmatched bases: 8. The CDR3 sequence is CASSIEGLAAGTDTQYF. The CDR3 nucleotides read TGTGCCAGCAGCATTGAGGGACTAGCGGCAGGCACAGATACGCAGTATTTT. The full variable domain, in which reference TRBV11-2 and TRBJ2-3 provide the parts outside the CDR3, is EAGVAQSPRYKIIEKRQSVAFWCNPISGHATLYWYQQILGQGPKLLIQFQNNGVVDDSQLPKDRFSAERLKGVDSTLKIQPAKLEDSAVYLCASSIEGLAAGTDTQYFGPGTRLTVL.

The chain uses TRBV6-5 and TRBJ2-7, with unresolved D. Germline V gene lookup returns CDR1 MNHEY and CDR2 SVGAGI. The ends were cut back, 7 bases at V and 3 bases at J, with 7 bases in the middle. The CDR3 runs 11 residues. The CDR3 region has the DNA TGTGCCAGCATTTTCGGCTACGAGCAGTACTTC. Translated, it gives CASIFGYEQYF.

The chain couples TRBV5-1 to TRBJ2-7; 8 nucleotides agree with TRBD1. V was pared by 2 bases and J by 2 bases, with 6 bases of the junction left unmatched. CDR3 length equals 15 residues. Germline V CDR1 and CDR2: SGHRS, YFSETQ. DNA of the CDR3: TGCGCCAGCAGCTTAACAGGGGGAACTGCCTACGAGCAGTACTTC. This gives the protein CASSLTGGTAYEQYF.

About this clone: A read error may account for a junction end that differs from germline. The CDR3 nucleotides are TGTGCCAGCAGCCTTAGACAGGCAACCCTGATGGACTTC. Translating gives CASSLRQATLMDF. The rearrangement joins TRBV3-1 (or the pseudogene TRBV3-2) to TRBJ2-7; D perhaps matches TRBD1 (6 bases). Per the germline V gene, CDR1 is LGHDT and CDR2 is YNNKEL (reference sequence). The CDR3 runs to 13 residues.

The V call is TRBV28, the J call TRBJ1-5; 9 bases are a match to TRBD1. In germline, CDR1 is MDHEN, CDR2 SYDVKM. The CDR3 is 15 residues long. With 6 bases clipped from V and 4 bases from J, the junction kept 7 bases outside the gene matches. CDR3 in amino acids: CASRDRGGGNQPQHF. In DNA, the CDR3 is TGTGCCAGCAGGGACAGGGGAGGTGGTAATCAGCCCCAGCATTTT.

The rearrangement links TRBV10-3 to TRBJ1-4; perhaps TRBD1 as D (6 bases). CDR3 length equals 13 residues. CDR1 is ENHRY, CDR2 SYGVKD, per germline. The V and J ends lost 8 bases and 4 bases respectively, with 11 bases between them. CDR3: CAIAGTHNEKLFF. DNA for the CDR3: TGTGCCATCGCCGGGACACATAATGAAAAACTGTTTTTT.

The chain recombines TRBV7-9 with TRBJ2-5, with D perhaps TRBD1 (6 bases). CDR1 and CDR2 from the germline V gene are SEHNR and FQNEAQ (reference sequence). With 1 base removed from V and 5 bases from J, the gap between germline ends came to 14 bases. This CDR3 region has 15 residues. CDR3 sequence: CASSLVAQGGETQYF. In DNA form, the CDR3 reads TGTGCCAGCAGCTTAGTCGCACAGGGTGGGGAGACCCAGTACTTC.